This T cell receptor beta chain was retrieved from a study of OX40 agonist ivuxolimab in advanced cancers. Sequencing was performed with immunoSEQ multiplex PCR; in TCRdb, only in-frame clones are kept and a portion is missing. The table lists fewer than 30,000 clones, roughly 80% of them singletons. About this clone: Its specificity is unknown.

Whole-study results and caveats: The study observed clonal expansion of CD4+ and CD8+ blood T cells by week 6 at 0.1 to 3.0 mg/kg. Researchers did not determine the expanded peripheral T cells' antigen specificity. Expansion of clones was among the lowest in partial responders at 0.1-3.0 mg/kg.

V lost 2 bases and J lost 8, with 18 bases in between. Looked up from germline, CDR1 is MDHEN and CDR2 is SYDVKM. CDR3 length: 15 amino acids. The sample here was CD4+ or CD8+ T cells sorted from blood, taken in a trial of the OX40 agonist ivuxolimab. This chain joins TRBV28 and TRBJ1-2; maybe TRBD1 (6 bases). This receptor was identified in an adult with an advanced solid tumor such as melanoma, head and neck, liver or kidney cancer. The CDR3 region has the DNA TGTGCCAGCAGTTTAAATGGGGTCAGGGGTACCGGCTACACCTTC. It codes for CASSLNGVRGTGYTF.